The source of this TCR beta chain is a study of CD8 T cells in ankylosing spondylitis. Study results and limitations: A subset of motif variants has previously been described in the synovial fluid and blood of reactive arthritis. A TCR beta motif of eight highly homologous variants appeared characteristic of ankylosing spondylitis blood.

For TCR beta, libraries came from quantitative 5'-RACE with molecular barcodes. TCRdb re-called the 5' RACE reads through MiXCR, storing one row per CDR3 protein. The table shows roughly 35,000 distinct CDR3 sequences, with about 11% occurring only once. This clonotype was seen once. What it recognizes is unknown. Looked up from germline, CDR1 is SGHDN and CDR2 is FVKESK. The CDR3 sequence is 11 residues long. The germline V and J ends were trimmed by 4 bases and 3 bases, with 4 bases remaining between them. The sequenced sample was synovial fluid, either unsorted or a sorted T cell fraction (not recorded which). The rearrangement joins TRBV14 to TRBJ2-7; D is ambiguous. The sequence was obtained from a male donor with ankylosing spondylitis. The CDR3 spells CASSPNYEQYF. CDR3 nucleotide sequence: TGTGCCAGCAGCCCCAACTACGAGCAGTACTTC.